Presented here are 31 T cell receptor beta chains from one specimen sequenced in a study of T cell responses to AZD1222 COVID-19 vaccine (dated by TCRdb to 2020 to 2022). This specimen's time point label, per the study, means: about 28 days (+/-7) after the second vaccine dose. The protocol used for the library was the immunoSEQ multiplex PCR assay. The clones in this table, taken by TCRdb from immuneACCESS, are in-frame only. Not every clone is retained; where verified, under half of the shortfall comes from an unresolved V gene, and the cause of the rest is unknown. The sample records 70,000 to 90,000 clones, roughly 91% of which are singletons. The top ten clonotypes cover about 17% of the sample. The specimen comprised peripheral blood, sampled 28 days after the second AZD1222 dose. The receptors shown here come from an adult who received the AZD1222 COVID-19 vaccine.

This chain links TRBV28 with TRBJ1-5, with D perhaps matching TRBD1 (6 bases). Germline assignment: CDR1 MDHEN and CDR2 SYDVKM. The V and J ends lost 6 bases and 3 bases respectively, with 18 bases between them. CDR3 length equals 16 residues. CDR3 amino acids: CASRSWGRDINQPQHF. In DNA, the CDR3 is TGTGCCAGCAGGTCCTGGGGGCGGGACATCAATCAGCCCCAGCATTTT.

This rearrangement joins TRBV30 to TRBJ1-6; D gene uncertain. The CDR3 sequence is 12 residues long. V lost 4 bases to trimming and J lost 7 bases, with 8 bases between them. Germline CDR1 is GTSNPN and CDR2 is SVGIG (reference sequence). CDR3 loop: CAWNRANSPLHF. The CDR3 DNA sequence: TGTGCCTGGAATAGGGCGAATTCACCCCTCCACTTT.

Of note for this clone: One end of the junction does not line up with germline, which may come from a read error. The chain combines TRBV2 with TRBJ1-5; D is uncertain. Per germline, CDR1 SNHLY and CDR2 FYNNEI. CDR3 length: 13 residues. CDR3 DNA: TGTGCCAGCAGGTCCAGAGGCAACCAGCCCCAGCATTTT. The encoded protein is CASRSRGNQPQHF.

The CDR3 nucleotides read TGTGCCTGGAGACGCAGTCTCGGGAACACCATATATTTT. The encoded protein is CAWRRSLGNTIYF. The chain employs TRBV30 and TRBJ1-3; D is unresolved. The CDR3 runs to 13 residues. V lost 3 bases and J lost 7, with 13 bases in between. Germline assignment: CDR1 GTSNPN and CDR2 SVGIG (reference sequence). Complete variable domain (other parts from reference TRBV30 and TRBJ1-3): SQTIHQWPATLVQPVGSPLSLECTVEGTSNPNLYWYRQAAGRGLQLLFYSVGIGQISSEVPQNLSASRPQDRQFILSSKKLLLSDSGFYLCAWRRSLGNTIYFGEGSWLTVV.

The V gene is TRBV10-3, the J gene TRBJ1-1; maybe TRBD1 (6 bases). Germline CDR1 reads ENHRY; CDR2 reads SYGVKD. There are 15 residues in the CDR3. Trimming shortened V by 3 bases and J by 2 bases, and 13 bases separated the two germline ends. CDR3 DNA: TGTGCCATCAGTGATCGGAAACAGGGTAACACTGAAGCTTTCTTT. This gives the protein CAISDRKQGNTEAFF.

The chain uses TRBV29-1 and TRBJ2-1; the match to TRBD1 covers 8 bases. Trimming at V came to 8 bases and at J to 10 bases, leaving 13 bases not matched to a gene. Germline lookup yields CDR1 SQVTM and CDR2 ANQGSEA. The CDR3 has 13 amino acids. CDR3 sequence (DNA): TGCAGCCCCACCCCGCAGGGGGCTGGAGAGCAGTTCTTC. Translated, it gives CSPTPQGAGEQFF.

CDR3 bases: TGTGCCAGCAGCGGGCGGGACAGGGGCACTGAAGCTTTCTTT. Residues: CASSGRDRGTEAFF. The rearrangement joins TRBV9 to TRBJ1-1; TRBD1 matches at 10 bases. V dropped 3 bases and J dropped 4; count of bases not matched to a gene: 3. The germline CDR1 and CDR2 sequences are SGDLS and YYNGEE. The CDR3 contains 14 residues.

DNA for the CDR3: TGTGCCTGGATGATACAGGCGAACACTGAAGCTTTCTTT. Amino acid sequence: CAWMIQANTEAFF. The chain carries TRBV30 and TRBJ1-1; TRBD1 might be the D (5 bases). This CDR3 comprises 13 residues. V was cut by 4 bases and J by 1 base, with 10 bases left in between. The germline CDR1 and CDR2 sequences are GTSNPN and SVGIG (reference sequence).

This clone has just a few counts. The rearrangement links TRBV20-1 to TRBJ1-2; D call uncertain. With 3 bases removed from V and 8 bases from J, the gap between germline ends came to 10 bases. CDR3 length: 11 amino acids. The V gene's germline CDR1 is DFQATT and CDR2 SNEGSKA (reference sequence). Here the CDR3 DNA reads TGCAGTGCTAGTACAGTAAGAGGCTACACCTTC. This codes for CSASTVRGYTF.

This chain connects TRBV6-5 to TRBJ1-1; D unclear. CDR1 and CDR2 (germline): MNHEY, SVGAGI. The CDR3 contains 13 residues. Trimming removed 6 bases from V and 3 bases from J, with 11 bases in between. CDR3 sequence: CASSSSGHTEAFF. CDR3 coding DNA: TGTGCCAGCAGCAGCTCTGGGCACACTGAAGCTTTCTTT.

This clone was observed a few times. The chain carries TRBV28 and TRBJ1-2; tentative D call: TRBD1 (5 bases). The CDR3 is 15 amino acids. V was trimmed by 2 bases and J by 0 bases, leaving 10 bases between them. Germline CDR1 MDHEN, CDR2 SYDVKM. The CDR3 DNA reads as TGTGCCAGCAGTTTACAGGGCTTAGCTAACTATGGCTACACCTTC. The encoded protein is CASSLQGLANYGYTF.

V gene TRBV5-6 combines with J gene TRBJ2-1; TRBD1 matches at 9 bases. The germline V gene encodes CDR1 SGHDT and CDR2 YYEEEE. CDR3 length equals 15 residues. After removal of 4 bases from V and 6 bases from J, the junction contained 8 bases not matched to a gene. The DNA of the CDR3 is TGTGCCAGCAGCCTTTGGACAGGGGTATCCAATGAGCAGTTCTTC. Translating gives CASSLWTGVSNEQFF. The variable domain in full, with the rest retrieved from reference TRBV5-6 and TRBJ2-1, is DAGVTQSPTHLIKTRGQQVTLRCSPKSGHDTVSWYQQALGQGPQFIFQYYEEEERQRGNFPDRFSGHQFPNYSSELNVNALLLGDSALYLCASSLWTGVSNEQFFGPGTRLTVL.

The V call is TRBV24-1, the J call TRBJ2-2, with D possibly being TRBD1 (6 bases). The V and J ends lost 5 bases and 13 bases respectively, with 19 bases between them. Germline V lookup: CDR1 KGHDR, CDR2 SFDVKD. This CDR3 has 14 amino acids. The CDR3 DNA reads TGTGCCACCAGTGGACCTGAAATCGTCAGGGGGCTGTTTTTT. The encoded protein is CATSGPEIVRGLFF.

Concerning this clone: Distinct nucleotide sequences in the sample also encode this CDR3. The V and J genes are TRBV29-1 and TRBJ1-2; D not resolved. Trimming pared 2 bases from V and 2 bases from J, leaving 3 bases between. Germline loops: CDR1 SQVTM, CDR2 ANQGSEA. The CDR3 totals 11 residues. CDR3 nucleotide sequence: TGCAGCGTTGAAATAAACTATGGCTACACCTTC. This encodes CSVEINYGYTF.

The chain couples TRBV10-3 to TRBJ2-3; TRBD1 matches at 9 bases. Germline V gene sequence: CDR1 ENHRY, CDR2 SYGVKD. Trimming removed 2 bases from V and 2 bases from J; junction bases left unmatched: 11. The CDR3 covers 18 residues. The CDR3 DNA reads TGTGCCATCAGTGAGACAAAGACCGGGACAGGGTACACAGATACGCAGTATTTT. This encodes CAISETKTGTGYTDTQYF.

This clone was counted only a few times. The CDR3 loop reads CAISGESNQPQHF. The CDR3 DNA reads TGTGCCATCAGTGGGGAGAGCAATCAGCCCCAGCATTTT. This rearrangement joins TRBV10-3 to TRBJ1-5; D call uncertain. The CDR3 length is 13 residues. Trimming left V 4 bases short and J 1 base short, with 5 bases between. Germline V CDR1 and CDR2: ENHRY, SYGVKD.

This chain connects TRBV2 to TRBJ1-5; no clear D gene. This CDR3 is 14 amino acids long. Germline CDR1 is SNHLY and CDR2 is FYNNEI. V was shortened by 7 bases and J by 4 bases, with 14 bases between the two germline ends. CDR3 sequence reads: CASTWEAENQPQHF. Here the CDR3 DNA reads TGTGCCAGCACGTGGGAAGCAGAAAATCAGCCCCAGCATTTT.

This clone came up once. The J gene is TRBJ1-6, the V gene TRBV2; TRBD1 might be the D (6 bases). The V end lost 8 bases, the J end lost 5 bases, and 16 bases lay between the germline ends. The CDR3 extends over 15 amino acids. CDR1 and CDR2 (germline): SNHLY, FYNNEI. CDR3 coding DNA: TGTGCCAGCGGGGGCGCGACAAGCCATAATTCACCCCTCCACTTT. It translates to CASGGATSHNSPLHF.

This rearrangement joins TRBV7-9 to TRBJ1-2; no clear D. Trimming took 1 base from V and 2 from J, leaving 2 bases between them. The CDR3 totals 12 residues. The V gene's germline CDR1 is SEHNR and CDR2 FQNEAQ (reference sequence). Written as DNA, the CDR3 is TGTGCCAGCAGCTTAGAAAACTATGGCTACACCTTC. Translating it yields CASSLENYGYTF.

CDR3 sequence: CASSQVGGPQRGDTQYF. CDR3 DNA sequence: TGTGCCAGCAGCCAAGTGGGCGGGCCCCAGCGAGGAGATACGCAGTATTTT. This chain links TRBV4-2 with TRBJ2-3; D is possibly TRBD2 (5 bases). The CDR3 consists of 17 residues. Germline V gene data show CDR1 as LGHNA and CDR2 as YNFKEQ. Deletions cut 1 base from V and 5 bases from J, with 19 bases between.

The genes are TRBV6-5 and TRBJ1-2, with D uncertain. V was shortened by 6 bases and J by 4 bases, with 9 bases between the two germline ends. The CDR3 consists of 12 residues. Looked up from germline, CDR1 is MNHEY and CDR2 is SVGAGI. The DNA for the CDR3 is TGTGCCAGCAGGACCCCAGGCTATGGCTACACCTTC. Its protein is CASRTPGYGYTF.

The chain uses TRBV12-5 and TRBJ2-5; the D is unclear. Trimming shortened V by 11 bases and J by 7 bases, and 20 bases separated the two germline ends. The CDR3 totals 13 residues. Per germline, CDR1 LGHNT and CDR2 FRNRAP. The CDR3 loop reads CAPEPTEVGTQYF. The CDR3 DNA is TGTGCTCCTGAACCCACTGAAGTTGGGACCCAGTACTTC.

The chain joins TRBV5-4 to TRBJ2-7; D gene uncertain. This CDR3 spans 16 amino acids. CDR1 is SGHNT and CDR2 is YYREEE in the germline V gene (reference sequence). V shed 0 bases and J shed 2 bases, with 15 bases lying between them. The CDR3 loop is CASSLGPQTGTYEQYF. The CDR3 DNA is TGTGCCAGCAGCTTGGGACCCCAAACTGGTACCTACGAGCAGTACTTC.

V and J are TRBV28 and TRBJ1-4; 10 bases fit TRBD1. Germline V gene sequence: CDR1 MDHEN, CDR2 SYDVKM. This CDR3 contains 15 residues. Losses at the gene ends were 6 bases for V and 0 bases for J; bases not matched to a gene: 1. For the CDR3, the DNA is TGTGCCAGCAGCGGACAGGGGGCAACTAATGAAAAACTGTTTTTT. Translated, it gives CASSGQGATNEKLFF.

The chain couples TRBV7-8 to TRBJ1-2, with D possibly being TRBD1 (5 bases). Trimming removed 1 base from V and 0 bases from J, with 9 bases in between. Germline loops: CDR1 SGHVS, CDR2 FQNEAQ. The CDR3 totals 15 residues. CDR3 residues: CASSLVSGPNYGYTF. The CDR3 DNA reads as TGTGCCAGCAGCTTAGTTTCGGGGCCTAACTATGGCTACACCTTC.

J is TRBJ2-1 and V is TRBV7-3; maybe TRBD2 (6 bases). V lost 5 bases to trimming and J lost 8 bases, with 19 bases between them. The CDR3 loop spans 15 amino acids. CDR1 SGHTA and CDR2 FQGTGA come from the germline V gene. The CDR3 protein is CASSPEGGGNYEQFF. As DNA, the CDR3 is TGTGCCAGCAGCCCTGAAGGCGGAGGGAACTATGAGCAGTTCTTC.

The rearrangement uses TRBV5-8 and TRBJ2-5, with D possibly matching TRBD1 (6 bases). Germline CDR1 and CDR2: SGHTS and YDEGEE. V was trimmed by 5 bases and J by 2 bases, leaving 19 bases between them. CDR3 length: 16 residues. CDR3 loop: CASSGGVNRGQETQYF. For the CDR3, the DNA is TGTGCCAGCAGTGGGGGCGTTAATAGGGGACAAGAGACCCAGTACTTC.

The rearrangement uses TRBV28 and TRBJ1-1; D may be TRBD1 (5 bases). V was shortened by 7 bases and J by 6 bases, with 15 bases between the two germline ends. Germline V gives CDR1 MDHEN, CDR2 SYDVKM. This CDR3 region has 13 residues. CDR3 sequence (DNA): TGTGCCAGCACCTCTGGGGCCCCCGCTGAAGCTTTCTTT. Protein product: CASTSGAPAEAFF.

The J gene is TRBJ2-2, the V gene TRBV19; 8 positions match TRBD1. CDR1 is LNHDA and CDR2 is SQIVND in the germline V gene (reference sequence). CDR3 size: 13 residues. J was trimmed by 8 bases and V by 4 bases; bases with no gene match: 3. The CDR3 nucleotides read TGTGCCAGTAGTACAGGGGGCGCGGGGGAGCTGTTTTTT. Translation gives CASSTGGAGELFF.

The chain has TRBV9 and TRBJ2-7, with 10 bases aligning to TRBD1. The CDR3 is 14 residues long. Germline V gene lookup returns CDR1 SGDLS and CDR2 YYNGEE. After removal of 4 bases from V and 5 bases from J, the junction contained 6 bases not matched to a gene. CDR3 in amino acids: CASSWGQGTHEQYF. CDR3 nucleotides: TGTGCCAGCAGCTGGGGACAGGGGACCCACGAGCAGTACTTC. Filled out from reference TRBV9 and TRBJ2-7, the complete variable domain reads DSGVTQTPKHLITATGQRVTLRCSPRSGDLSVYWYQQSLDQGLQFLIQYYNGEERAKGNILERFSAQQFPDLHSELNLSSLELGDSALYFCASSWGQGTHEQYFGPGTRLTVT.

V usage is TRBV20-1 and J usage is TRBJ1-3, with D unclear. The length of the CDR3 is 13 residues. Per the germline V gene, CDR1 is DFQATT and CDR2 is SNEGSKA (reference sequence). V was shortened by 3 bases and J by 6 bases, with 12 bases between the two germline ends. CDR3 coding DNA: TGCAGTGCTAGTAGGCCCCTTGTAAACACCATATATTTT. The encoded protein is CSASRPLVNTIYF.